This TCR beta chain emerged from a study of OX40 agonist ivuxolimab in advanced cancers. Study as a whole: Ivuxolimab, which is an agonistic anti-OX40 (CD134) antibody, was administered to the patients. Patients assigned to dose escalation were diagnosed with hepatocellular carcinoma, melanoma, renal cell or head and neck cancer. The group had a mean age of about 60 years, ranged from about 20 to 85, and was 82.7% male. Three patients, one with hepatocellular carcinoma and two with cutaneous melanoma, responded partially.

V lost 6 bases and J lost 3; bases outside the gene matches: 12. Germline CDR1 reads SGHAT; CDR2 reads FQNNGV. The CDR3 contains 16 residues. Repertoires were generated with immunoSEQ multiplex PCR, while TCRdb's copy carries only in-frame clones and drops some. The sample has about 68,000 clones, 91% seen once. Sequences were derived from CD4+ or CD8+ T cells sorted from blood, sampled in a trial of the OX40 agonist ivuxolimab. The chain carries TRBV11-2 and TRBJ1-1; 8 bases fit TRBD1. The TCR originated in an adult with an advanced solid tumor such as melanoma, head and neck, liver or kidney cancer. Here the CDR3 DNA reads TGTGCCAGCAGACGAACAGGGGGTCAGACCTACACTGAAGCTTTCTTT. Amino acids: CASRRTGGQTYTEAFF. Full variable domain (missing parts from reference TRBV11-2 and TRBJ1-1): EAGVAQSPRYKIIEKRQSVAFWCNPISGHATLYWYQQILGQGPKLLIQFQNNGVVDDSQLPKDRFSAERLKGVDSTLKIQPAKLEDSAVYLCASRRTGGQTYTEAFFGQGTRLTVV.